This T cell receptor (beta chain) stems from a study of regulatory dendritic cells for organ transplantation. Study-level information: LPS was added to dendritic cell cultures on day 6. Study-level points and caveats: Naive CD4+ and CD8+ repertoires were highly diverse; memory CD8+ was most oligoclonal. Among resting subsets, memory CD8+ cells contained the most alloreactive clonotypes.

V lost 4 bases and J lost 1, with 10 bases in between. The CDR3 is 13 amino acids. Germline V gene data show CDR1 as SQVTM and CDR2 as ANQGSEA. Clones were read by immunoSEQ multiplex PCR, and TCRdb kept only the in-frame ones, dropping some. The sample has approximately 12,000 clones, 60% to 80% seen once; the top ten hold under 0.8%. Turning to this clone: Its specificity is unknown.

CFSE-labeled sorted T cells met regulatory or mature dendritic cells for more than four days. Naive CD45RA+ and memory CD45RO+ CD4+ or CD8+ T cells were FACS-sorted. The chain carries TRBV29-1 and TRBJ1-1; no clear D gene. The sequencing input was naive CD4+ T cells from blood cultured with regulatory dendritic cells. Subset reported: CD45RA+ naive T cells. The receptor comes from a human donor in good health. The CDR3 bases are TGCAGCGTTGGAGGAGGGTGGAACACTGAAGCTTTCTTT. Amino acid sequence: CSVGGGWNTEAFF.